A single sample gave rise to the 30 T cell receptor beta chains below, sequenced in a study of cytomegalovirus exposure and HLA in healthy donors. TCRdb's copy holds only in-frame clones and misses some; the assay was immunoSEQ multiplex PCR. The data contain 150,000 to 200,000 clones, 84% of them singletons. Sequencing was carried out using PBMCs. These receptors were obtained from a man aged 18 to 29 in good health and CMV-seropositive.

For the CDR3, the DNA is TGTGCCATGCGAAGGGCTTCGGACAGTGAGCAGTTCTTC. Protein product: CAMRRASDSEQFF. The chain has TRBV2 and TRBJ2-1, with D perhaps matching TRBD1 (6 bases). Germline values: CDR1 SNHLY, CDR2 FYNNEI. Deletions cut 10 bases from V and 9 bases from J, with 19 bases between. The CDR3 has 13 amino acids.

The chain joins TRBV27 to TRBJ2-7; 8 bases are a match to TRBD1. Germline V gives CDR1 MNHEY, CDR2 SMNVEV (reference sequence). The CDR3 has 13 residues. V shed 6 bases and J 3 bases; nucleotides not matched to a gene: 4. CDR3 sequence: CASRGQAFYEQYF. The CDR3 DNA reads TGTGCCAGCAGGGGACAGGCTTTCTACGAGCAGTACTTC.

This chain joins TRBV7-2 and TRBJ2-7; tentative D call: TRBD1 (5 bases). The CDR3 has 15 residues. Germline CDR1 SGHTA, CDR2 FQGNSA. V lost 8 bases, J lost 0 bases, and 17 bases lay in between. In DNA, the CDR3 is TGTGCCAGCGCCCTTTCTGTGGGGCCCTCCTACGAGCAGTACTTC. It translates to CASALSVGPSYEQYF.

V is TRBV6-1 and J is TRBJ2-5, with D perhaps matching TRBD1 (5 bases). V dropped 6 bases and J dropped 0 bases, with 14 bases sitting between them. This CDR3 is 15 amino acids long. Germline values: CDR1 MNHNS, CDR2 SASEGT. The CDR3 reads CASSAVLGDQETQYF. In DNA form, the CDR3 reads TGTGCCAGCAGCGCCGTTCTAGGGGACCAAGAGACCCAGTACTTC.

This sequence joins TRBV28 and TRBJ2-5; 13 positions match TRBD2. Unmatched junction bases numbered 6, after V lost 6 bases and J lost 5 bases. The CDR3 has 15 residues. Germline lookup yields CDR1 MDHEN and CDR2 SYDVKM. The CDR3 loop is CASRTSGRAVETQYF. The CDR3 DNA reads as TGTGCCAGCAGAACTAGCGGGAGGGCCGTCGAGACCCAGTACTTC.

The genes are TRBV28 and TRBJ2-2; 7 nucleotides line up with TRBD1. CDR1 and CDR2 (germline): MDHEN, SYDVKM. The CDR3 runs to 14 residues. The V segment lost 6 bases and the J segment 3 bases; nucleotides outside the gene matches: 4. The CDR3: CASRTQGHTGELFF. CDR3 DNA sequence: TGTGCCAGCAGGACACAGGGGCACACCGGGGAGCTGTTTTTT. Together with reference TRBV28 and TRBJ2-2, the CDR3 gives the full variable domain: DVKVTQSSRYLVKRTGEKVFLECVQDMDHENMFWYRQDPGLGLRLIYFSYDVKMKEKGDIPEGYSVSREKKERFSLILESASTNQTSMYLCASRTQGHTGELFFGEGSRLTVL.

The chain recombines TRBV6-5 with TRBJ2-6; D gene uncertain. The germline gives CDR1 MNHEY, CDR2 SVGAGI. This CDR3 region has 15 residues. The V and J ends lost 6 bases and 0 bases respectively, with 9 bases between them. The DNA of the CDR3 is TGTGCCAGCAGCTTATCACACTCTGGGGCCAACGTCCTGACTTTC. Translating gives CASSLSHSGANVLTF.

The chain has TRBV28 and TRBJ2-7, with TRBD1 matching 7 bases. CDR3 length: 15 residues. The J segment lost 3 bases and the V segment lost 7 bases, leaving 12 bases of the junction unmatched. CDR1 and CDR2 (germline): MDHEN, SYDVKM. The CDR3 here is CASTGSSGQVYEQYF. CDR3 DNA sequence: TGTGCCAGCACCGGAAGCAGCGGACAGGTCTACGAGCAGTACTTC.

V is TRBV6-1 and J is TRBJ2-7; possible D gene TRBD2, 5 bases. CDR3 length: 14 amino acids. The germline gives CDR1 MNHNS, CDR2 SASEGT. V was pared by 2 bases and J by 3 bases, with 11 bases between. The CDR3 here is CASSERGLIYEQYF. The CDR3 DNA sequence: TGTGCCAGCAGTGAAAGAGGGTTGATCTACGAGCAGTACTTC.

The V and J genes are TRBV6-1 and TRBJ2-1; 8 bases align to TRBD1. V gave up 3 bases and J gave up 8 bases; unmatched junction bases: 9. Germline V lookup: CDR1 MNHNS, CDR2 SASEGT. The length of the CDR3 is 15 residues. The CDR3 DNA is TGTGCCAGCAGTGAGACCGGGACAGGCGCCTATGAGCAGTTCTTC. This gives the protein CASSETGTGAYEQFF.

This sequence joins TRBV5-4 and TRBJ1-2; 10 positions agree with TRBD1. The CDR3 covers 16 residues. The ends lost 2 bases at V and 4 bases at J; junction bases unmatched: 8. The V gene's germline CDR1 is SGHNT and CDR2 YYREEE (reference sequence). In DNA, the CDR3 is TGTGCCAGCAGCTTCCCCCCCGGACAGGGGGGCTATGGCTACACCTTC. Its protein is CASSFPPGQGGYGYTF.

The rearrangement uses TRBV6-1 and TRBJ1-1; 9 nucleotides match TRBD1. This CDR3 has 15 amino acids. After removal of 3 bases from V and 1 base from J, the junction contained 3 bases not matched to a gene. Per the germline V gene, CDR1 is MNHNS and CDR2 is SASEGT. The CDR3 DNA reads as TGTGCCAGCAGTGACCAGACAGGGGGGAACACTGAAGCTTTCTTT. This encodes CASSDQTGGNTEAFF.

This clone has more than one count but fewer than ten. The genes are TRBV9 and TRBJ1-5, with 8 bases fitting TRBD1. The CDR3 has 14 amino acids. Germline V gives CDR1 SGDLS, CDR2 YYNGEE. With V trimmed by 3 bases and J by 3 bases, 2 bases remained unmatched. The CDR3 nucleotides are TGTGCCAGCAGCGGGACAGGGTTCAATCAGCCCCAGCATTTT. Its translation is CASSGTGFNQPQHF.

The chain couples TRBV5-6 to TRBJ1-1; D possibly corresponds to TRBD1 (5 bases). Germline V lookup: CDR1 SGHDT, CDR2 YYEEEE. The CDR3 totals 13 residues. The germline V and J ends were trimmed by 6 bases and 5 bases, with 14 bases remaining between them. CDR3 nucleotide sequence: TGTGCCAGCACCCCATGGGGGGTTACTGAAGCTTTCTTT. Its translation is CASTPWGVTEAFF.

The gene calls are TRBV9 and TRBJ1-3, with D possibly TRBD1 on 5 matching bases. V lost 4 bases and J lost 1, with 12 bases in between. Germline V gene data show CDR1 as SGDLS and CDR2 as YYNGEE. This CDR3 has 15 amino acids. The CDR3 DNA follows: TGTGCCAGCAGCACCTCAGGGATGTCTGGAAACACCATATATTTT. It is translated as CASSTSGMSGNTIYF.

This chain links TRBV4-3 with TRBJ2-3, with D hard to call. Germline V lookup: CDR1 LGHNA, CDR2 YSLEER. The CDR3 loop spans 15 amino acids. Trimming removed 1 base at V and 0 bases at J, with 8 bases between. Here the CDR3 DNA reads TGCGCCAGCAGCCAAGCTAGAACTAGCACAGATACGCAGTATTTT. This gives the protein CASSQARTSTDTQYF.

J is TRBJ2-1 and V is TRBV5-6; weak D call: TRBD2 (6 bases). CDR3 length: 17 amino acids. V was pared by 3 bases and J by 0 bases, with 16 bases between. CDR1 SGHDT and CDR2 YYEEEE come from the germline V gene. CDR3 sequence: CASSSRFLASSYNEQFF. The DNA for the CDR3 is TGTGCCAGCAGCTCACGATTTCTAGCGAGCTCCTACAATGAGCAGTTCTTC. Using reference TRBV5-6 and TRBJ2-1 for the parts outside the CDR3, the full variable domain is DAGVTQSPTHLIKTRGQQVTLRCSPKSGHDTVSWYQQALGQGPQFIFQYYEEEERQRGNFPDRFSGHQFPNYSSELNVNALLLGDSALYLCASSSRFLASSYNEQFFGPGTRLTVL.

The gene calls are TRBV5-6 and TRBJ2-2; TRBD2 matches 8 bases. The V and J ends lost 0 bases and 1 base, in that order; junction bases with no gene match: 5. There are 17 residues in the CDR3. Germline values: CDR1 SGHDT, CDR2 YYEEEE. CDR3 in amino acids: CASSLVAAGGNTGELFF. The CDR3 DNA sequence: TGTGCCAGCAGCTTGGTTGCGGCGGGAGGGAACACCGGGGAGCTGTTTTTT. The entire variable domain, with the rest obtained from reference TRBV5-6 and TRBJ2-2, is as follows: DAGVTQSPTHLIKTRGQQVTLRCSPKSGHDTVSWYQQALGQGPQFIFQYYEEEERQRGNFPDRFSGHQFPNYSSELNVNALLLGDSALYLCASSLVAAGGNTGELFFGEGSRLTVL.

The J gene is TRBJ2-4, the V gene TRBV28; 9 bases are shared with TRBD1. The CDR3 is 14 amino acids. Per germline, CDR1 MDHEN and CDR2 SYDVKM. The trim removed 5 bases at V and 8 bases at J, leaving 7 bases unmatched. The CDR3 DNA reads as TGTGCCAGCAGTGGGACAGGGTGGTCGGACATTCAGTACTTC. It translates to CASSGTGWSDIQYF.

V usage is TRBV13 and J usage is TRBJ2-2; 9 bases match TRBD1. With 2 bases clipped from V and 4 bases from J, the junction kept 8 bases outside the gene matches. In germline, CDR1 is PRHDT, CDR2 FYEKMQ (reference sequence). This CDR3 is 17 amino acids long. In nucleotides, the CDR3 is TGTGCCAGCAGCTTAAGAACAGGGGGCTTAATCACCGGGGAGCTGTTTTTT. It yields the protein CASSLRTGGLITGELFF.

The V and J genes are TRBV12-5 and TRBJ2-5, with 15 bases aligning to TRBD2. The CDR3 is made up of 20 amino acids. J lost 2 bases, V lost 3 bases, and 13 bases had no gene match. Germline-derived CDR1 and CDR2 are LGHNT and FRNRAP. CDR3 in DNA: TGTGCTAGTGGTTTCCGATCGGGACTAGCGGGAGGCCCCGGGCAAGAGACCCAGTACTTC. Encoded protein: CASGFRSGLAGGPGQETQYF. Drawing the rest from reference TRBV12-5 and TRBJ2-5, the complete variable domain is DARVTQTPRHKVTEMGQEVTMRCQPILGHNTVFWYRQTMMQGLELLAYFRNRAPLDDSGMPKDRFSAEMPDATLATLKIQPSEPRDSAVYFCASGFRSGLAGGPGQETQYFGPGTRLLVL.

Of note for this clone: Distinct nucleotide sequences in the sample also encode this CDR3. The rearrangement joins TRBV7-9 to TRBJ1-1; D is uncertain. V lost 5 bases to trimming and J lost 5 bases, with 9 bases between them. The CDR3 runs to 12 residues. CDR1 is SEHNR, CDR2 FQNEAQ, per germline (reference sequence). CDR3 sequence reads: CASSRGGTEAFF. In DNA form, the CDR3 reads TGTGCCAGCAGCCGCGGAGGGACTGAAGCTTTCTTT.

This chain links TRBV6-1 with TRBJ2-7; D might be TRBD1 (5 bases). The CDR3 has 12 residues. CDR1 MNHNS and CDR2 SASEGT come from the germline V gene. Trimming took off 10 bases at V and 0 bases at J, with 10 bases between the two ends. In DNA form, the CDR3 reads TGTGCCACCATGACAGCCTCCTACGAGCAGTACTTC. It yields the protein CATMTASYEQYF.

The gene calls are TRBV30 and TRBJ2-1; 12 nucleotides align to TRBD2. V dropped 3 bases and J dropped 10; count of bases not matched to a gene: 10. Germline assignment: CDR1 GTSNPN and CDR2 SVGIG (reference sequence). CDR3 length: 15 residues. Written as DNA, the CDR3 is TGTGCCTGGAGGCGGGCGACTAGCGGGAGCCGAGAGCAGTTCTTC. The encoded protein is CAWRRATSGSREQFF.

This chain joins TRBV5-1 and TRBJ2-3; TRBD2 might be the D (6 bases). Trimming pared 0 bases from V and 4 bases from J, leaving 12 bases between. The CDR3 is made up of 15 amino acids. Per germline, CDR1 SGHRS and CDR2 YFSETQ. The CDR3 reads CASSLGDSQADTQYF. For the CDR3, the DNA is TGCGCCAGCAGCTTGGGGGACTCTCAGGCAGATACGCAGTATTTT.

This clone was seen once. The CDR3 protein is CASTSSFNYGYTF. As DNA, the CDR3 is TGTGCCAGCACCTCTAGCTTTAACTATGGCTACACCTTC. This sequence joins TRBV28 and TRBJ1-2; D unresolved. V was pared by 7 bases and J by 1 base, with 10 bases between. The germline V gene has CDR1 MDHEN and CDR2 SYDVKM. This CDR3 has 13 amino acids.

This clone has more than one count but fewer than ten. This chain joins TRBV15 and TRBJ2-2; TRBD2 agrees at 10 bases. This CDR3 is built from 15 residues. From germline, CDR1 is LNHNV and CDR2 YYDKDF (reference sequence). V gave up 5 bases and J gave up 6 bases; unmatched junction bases: 6. The CDR3 coding sequence is TGTGCCACCAGCGCCCAGCGGGAGGGGTCCGGGGAGCTGTTTTTT. This codes for CATSAQREGSGELFF.

This clone was detected only once. The chain uses TRBV9 and TRBJ2-7; 7 bases agree with TRBD2. CDR1 is SGDLS and CDR2 is YYNGEE in the germline V gene. The trim removed 0 bases at V and 4 bases at J, leaving 7 bases unmatched. CDR3 length equals 15 residues. This CDR3 reads CASSVGEAGTYEQYF. CDR3 DNA: TGTGCCAGCAGCGTAGGAGAAGCGGGGACTTACGAGCAGTACTTC.

This chain links TRBV7-6 with TRBJ2-3; 7 bases are a match to TRBD2. V trimming: 5 bases; J trimming: 2 bases; junction bases outside the gene matches: 7. Germline lookup yields CDR1 SGHVS and CDR2 FNYEAQ. CDR3 length: 15 amino acids. The CDR3 is CASSPGGVITDTQYF. CDR3 sequence (DNA): TGTGCCAGCAGCCCGGGGGGAGTCATCACAGATACGCAGTATTTT.

The chain recombines TRBV30 with TRBJ2-7; D gene unclear. Trimming left V 0 bases short and J 3 bases short, with 6 bases between. The CDR3 totals 12 residues. Germline CDR1 reads GTSNPN; CDR2 reads SVGIG (reference sequence). The CDR3 spells CAWSVQFYEQYF. DNA of the CDR3: TGTGCCTGGAGTGTTCAATTCTACGAGCAGTACTTC.